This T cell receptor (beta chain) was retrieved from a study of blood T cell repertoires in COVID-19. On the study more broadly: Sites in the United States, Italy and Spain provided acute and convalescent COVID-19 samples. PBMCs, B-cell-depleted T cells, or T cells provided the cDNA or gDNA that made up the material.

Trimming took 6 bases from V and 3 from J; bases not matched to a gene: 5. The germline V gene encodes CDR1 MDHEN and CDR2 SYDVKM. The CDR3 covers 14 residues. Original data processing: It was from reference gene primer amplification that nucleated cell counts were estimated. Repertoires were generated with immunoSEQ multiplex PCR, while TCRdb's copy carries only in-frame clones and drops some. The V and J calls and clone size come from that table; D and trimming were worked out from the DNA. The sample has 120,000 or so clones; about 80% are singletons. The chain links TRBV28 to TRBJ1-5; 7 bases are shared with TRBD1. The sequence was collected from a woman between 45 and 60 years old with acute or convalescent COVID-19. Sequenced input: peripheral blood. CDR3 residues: CASRSGGYNQPQHF. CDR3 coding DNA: TGTGCCAGCAGATCAGGGGGGTACAATCAGCCCCAGCATTTT.